A single sample gave rise to the 13 T cell receptor beta chains below, sequenced in a study of blood T cell repertoires in COVID-19. Produced via immunoSEQ multiplex PCR; TCRdb's table is partial and in-frame only. This sample has over 400,000 clones; roughly 89% occur once, and the top ten carry 7.8%. Input material: peripheral blood. The source is a woman aged 45-65 years with COVID-19, enrolled during active disease.

The J gene is TRBJ1-5, the V gene TRBV20-1; D possibly corresponds to TRBD1 (6 bases). This CDR3 comprises 13 residues. The germline V gene encodes CDR1 DFQATT and CDR2 SNEGSKA (reference sequence). V lost 3 bases to trimming and J lost 5 bases, with 11 bases between them. The CDR3 here is CSASLGGHQPQHF. CDR3 nucleotides: TGCAGTGCTAGTCTGGGGGGGCATCAGCCCCAGCATTTT.

As for this clone: This may come from a read error, since a much larger clone is one base off. The gene calls are TRBV5-8 and TRBJ1-4; D unclear. The CDR3 length is 12 residues. CDR1 and CDR2 from the germline V gene are SGHTS and YDEGEE. V shed 4 bases and J shed 4 bases, with 5 bases lying between them. The CDR3 here is CASSRSNEKLFF. CDR3 nucleotide sequence: TGTGCCAGCAGCCGGAGTAATGAAAAACTGTTTTTT. Combining the CDR3 with reference TRBV5-8 and TRBJ1-4 gives the whole variable domain EAGVTQSPTHLIKTRGQQATLRCSPISGHTSVYWYQQALGLGLQFLLWYDEGEERNRGNFPPRFSGRQFPNYSSELNVNALELEDSALYLCASSRSNEKLFFGSGTQLSVL.

The chain couples TRBV5-1 to TRBJ1-2, with D uncertain. Germline V gene sequence: CDR1 SGHRS, CDR2 YFSETQ. This CDR3 contains 13 residues. V was trimmed by 0 bases and J by 6 bases, leaving 9 bases between them. The CDR3 DNA is TGCGCCAGCAGCTTGGCGTCGGAGGATGGCTACACCTTC. Its translation is CASSLASEDGYTF.

The chain has TRBV6-5 and TRBJ1-5; weak D call: TRBD1 (6 bases). The CDR3 length is 14 residues. The germline V and J ends were trimmed by 8 bases and 5 bases, with 16 bases remaining between them. Germline loops: CDR1 MNHEY, CDR2 SVGAGI. DNA for the CDR3: TGTGCCAGCCGGGACTACAGGGACGATCAGCCCCAGCATTTT. This sequence encodes CASRDYRDDQPQHF.

The rearrangement uses TRBV6-5 and TRBJ1-1; 11 bases are a match to TRBD1. Per germline, CDR1 MNHEY and CDR2 SVGAGI. V shed 6 bases, J shed 4 bases, and the junction held 7 bases outside the gene matches. This CDR3 is 15 amino acids long. CDR3 protein: CASRSGTGGVTEAFF. CDR3 in DNA: TGTGCCAGCAGATCCGGGACAGGGGGAGTCACTGAAGCTTTCTTT.

The chain couples TRBV6-1 to TRBJ2-7; D is unclear. Germline V CDR1 and CDR2: MNHNS, SASEGT. Trimming removed 3 bases at V and 1 base at J, with 7 bases between. The CDR3 spans 13 residues. Here the CDR3 DNA reads TGTGCCAGCAGTGATCTGACTTCCTACGAGCAGTACTTC. Its protein is CASSDLTSYEQYF.

The J gene is TRBJ1-1, the V gene TRBV14; D not resolved. In germline, CDR1 is SGHDN, CDR2 FVKESK. V was pared by 2 bases and J by 3 bases, with 7 bases between. The CDR3 has 13 residues. As DNA, the CDR3 is TGTGCCAGCAGCCAAATGAGGGACACTGAAGCTTTCTTT. Its protein product is CASSQMRDTEAFF.

The gene calls are TRBV19 and TRBJ2-3; 9 positions match TRBD1. The V segment lost 5 bases and the J segment 5 bases; nucleotides outside the gene matches: 11. This CDR3 is built from 16 residues. Germline assignment: CDR1 LNHDA and CDR2 SQIVND (reference sequence). Written as DNA, the CDR3 is TGTGCCAGTAGTGTTGCCGGGACAGGGATAAGAGATACGCAGTATTTT. It specifies CASSVAGTGIRDTQYF.

The V and J genes are TRBV5-6 and TRBJ1-1; no firm D call. V lost 4 bases and J lost 2, with 9 bases in between. Germline V CDR1 and CDR2: SGHDT, YYEEEE. The CDR3 is 13 residues long. CDR3 in DNA: TGTGCCAGCAGCGTCGGGAGAAACACTGAAGCTTTCTTT. Amino acid sequence: CASSVGRNTEAFF.

This clone was detected only once. V is TRBV6-5 and J is TRBJ2-1, with D perhaps matching TRBD1 (6 bases). Germline V CDR1 and CDR2: MNHEY, SVGAGI. V lost 5 bases, J lost 5 bases, and 16 bases lay in between. The CDR3 is 15 amino acids. The CDR3: CASSPSWDTHNEQFF. CDR3 DNA: TGTGCCAGCAGTCCCTCTTGGGACACTCACAATGAGCAGTTCTTC.

V gene TRBV7-9 combines with J gene TRBJ1-5; D call uncertain. The germline V gene encodes CDR1 SEHNR and CDR2 FQNEAQ (reference sequence). The CDR3 has 16 residues. Trimming stripped 1 base from V and 2 bases from J, with 12 bases between. The CDR3 coding sequence is TGTGCCAGCAGCTTAGACGGCGGACTGGGCAATCAGCCCCAGCATTTT. The encoded protein is CASSLDGGLGNQPQHF.

The V gene is TRBV9, the J gene TRBJ2-1; D is uncertain. CDR1 is SGDLS and CDR2 is YYNGEE in the germline V gene. The CDR3 runs to 15 residues. V gave up 4 bases and J gave up 9 bases, with 20 bases separating them. In DNA form, the CDR3 reads TGTGCCAGCAGCTTCTTAGTAGAGAGTAGAGGTGAGCAGTTCTTC. This gives the protein CASSFLVESRGEQFF.

The chain couples TRBV3-1 (or the pseudogene TRBV3-2) to TRBJ1-2; D is possibly TRBD1 (6 bases). The ends were cut back, 2 bases at V and 7 bases at J, with 11 bases in the middle. The CDR3 is 13 amino acids. The germline V gene encodes CDR1 LGHDT and CDR2 YNNKEL (reference sequence). CDR3 region: CASSQRGFTGYTF. In nucleotides, the CDR3 is TGTGCCAGCAGCCAAAGGGGGTTCACTGGCTACACCTTC.